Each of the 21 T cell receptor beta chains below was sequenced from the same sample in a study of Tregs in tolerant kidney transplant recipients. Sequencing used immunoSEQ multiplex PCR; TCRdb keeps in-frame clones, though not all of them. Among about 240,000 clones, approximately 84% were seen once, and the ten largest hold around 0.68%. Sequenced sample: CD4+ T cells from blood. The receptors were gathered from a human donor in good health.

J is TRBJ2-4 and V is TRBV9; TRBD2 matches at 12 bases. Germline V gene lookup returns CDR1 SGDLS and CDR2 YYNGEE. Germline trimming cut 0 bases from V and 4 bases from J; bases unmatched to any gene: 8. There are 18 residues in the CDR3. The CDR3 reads CASSVGVGLAGGKNIQYF. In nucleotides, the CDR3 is TGTGCCAGCAGCGTAGGGGTGGGGCTAGCGGGAGGGAAAAACATTCAGTACTTC. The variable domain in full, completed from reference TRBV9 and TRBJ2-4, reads DSGVTQTPKHLITATGQRVTLRCSPRSGDLSVYWYQQSLDQGLQFLIQYYNGEERAKGNILERFSAQQFPDLHSELNLSSLELGDSALYFCASSVGVGLAGGKNIQYFGAGTRLSVL.

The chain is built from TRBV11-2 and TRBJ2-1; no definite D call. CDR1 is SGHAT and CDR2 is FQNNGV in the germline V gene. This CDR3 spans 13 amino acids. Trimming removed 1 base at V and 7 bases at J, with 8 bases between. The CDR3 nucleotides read TGTGCCAGCAGCTTAGTCGTTAAAAATGAGCAGTTCTTC. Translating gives CASSLVVKNEQFF.

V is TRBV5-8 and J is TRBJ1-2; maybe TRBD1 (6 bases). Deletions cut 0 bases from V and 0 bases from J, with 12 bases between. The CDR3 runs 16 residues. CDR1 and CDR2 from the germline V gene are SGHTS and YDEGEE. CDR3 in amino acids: CASSLGRGQTNYGYTF. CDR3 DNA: TGTGCCAGCAGCTTGGGCAGAGGACAGACTAACTATGGCTACACCTTC.

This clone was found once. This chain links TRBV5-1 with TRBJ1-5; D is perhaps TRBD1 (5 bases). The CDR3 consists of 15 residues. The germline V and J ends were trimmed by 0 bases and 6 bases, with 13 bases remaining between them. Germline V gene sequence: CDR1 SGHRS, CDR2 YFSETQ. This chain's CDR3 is CASSLEAGPGQPQHF. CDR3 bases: TGCGCCAGCAGCTTGGAGGCGGGACCGGGTCAGCCCCAGCATTTT.

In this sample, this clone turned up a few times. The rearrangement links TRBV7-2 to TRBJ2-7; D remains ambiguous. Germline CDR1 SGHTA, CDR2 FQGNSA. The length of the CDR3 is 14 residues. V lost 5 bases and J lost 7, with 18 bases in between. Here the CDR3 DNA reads TGTGCCAGCAGCCGGTTTAGAGCCTCTAGGGAGCAGTACTTC. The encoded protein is CASSRFRASREQYF.

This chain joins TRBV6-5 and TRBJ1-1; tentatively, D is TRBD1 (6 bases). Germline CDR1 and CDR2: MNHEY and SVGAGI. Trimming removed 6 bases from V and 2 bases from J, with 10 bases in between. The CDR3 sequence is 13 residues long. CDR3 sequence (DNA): TGTGCCAGCAGAGGACAGCCTAACACTGAAGCTTTCTTT. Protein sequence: CASRGQPNTEAFF.

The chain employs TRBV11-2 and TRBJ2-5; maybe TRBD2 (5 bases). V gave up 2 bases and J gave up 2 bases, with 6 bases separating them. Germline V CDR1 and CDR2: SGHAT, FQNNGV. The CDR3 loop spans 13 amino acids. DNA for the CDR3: TGTGCCAGCAGCTTAAGGACTCAAGAGACCCAGTACTTC. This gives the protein CASSLRTQETQYF.

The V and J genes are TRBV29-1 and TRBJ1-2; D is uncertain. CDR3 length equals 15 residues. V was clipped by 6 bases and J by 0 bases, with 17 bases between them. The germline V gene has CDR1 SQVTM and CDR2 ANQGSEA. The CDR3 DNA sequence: TGCAGCGTGCTGGACCCTCCCCTGTCTAACTATGGCTACACCTTC. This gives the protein CSVLDPPLSNYGYTF.

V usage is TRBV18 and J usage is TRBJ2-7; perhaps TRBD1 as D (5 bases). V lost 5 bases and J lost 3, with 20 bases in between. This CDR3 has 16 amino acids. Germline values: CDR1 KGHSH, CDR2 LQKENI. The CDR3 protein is CASSAVTQPQGYEQYF. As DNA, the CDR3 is TGTGCCAGCTCAGCCGTTACACAACCCCAGGGCTACGAGCAGTACTTC.

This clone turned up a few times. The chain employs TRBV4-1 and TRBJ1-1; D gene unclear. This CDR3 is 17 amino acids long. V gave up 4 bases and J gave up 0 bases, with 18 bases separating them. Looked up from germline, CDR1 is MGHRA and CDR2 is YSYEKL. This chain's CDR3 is CASSPKNLRPMNTEAFF. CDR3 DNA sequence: TGCGCCAGCAGCCCTAAAAATCTGCGACCAATGAACACTGAAGCTTTCTTT.

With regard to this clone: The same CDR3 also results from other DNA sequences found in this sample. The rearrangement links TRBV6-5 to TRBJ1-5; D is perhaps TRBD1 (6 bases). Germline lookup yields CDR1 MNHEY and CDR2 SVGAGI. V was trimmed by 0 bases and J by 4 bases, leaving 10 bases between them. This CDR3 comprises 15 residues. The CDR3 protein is CASSYSGGGNQPQHF. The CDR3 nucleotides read TGTGCCAGCAGTTACTCGGGGGGCGGGAATCAGCCCCAGCATTTT.

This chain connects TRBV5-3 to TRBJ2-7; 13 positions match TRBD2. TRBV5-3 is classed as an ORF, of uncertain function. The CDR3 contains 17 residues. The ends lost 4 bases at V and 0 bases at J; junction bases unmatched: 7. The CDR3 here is CARSGPGLAGISYEQYF. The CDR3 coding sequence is TGTGCCAGAAGCGGACCGGGACTAGCGGGAATCTCCTACGAGCAGTACTTC.

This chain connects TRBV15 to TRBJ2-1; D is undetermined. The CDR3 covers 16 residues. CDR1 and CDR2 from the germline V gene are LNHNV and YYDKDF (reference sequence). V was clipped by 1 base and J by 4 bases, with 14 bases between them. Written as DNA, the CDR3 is TGTGCCACCAGCAGAGGGGAAGGGATCTATTACAATGAGCAGTTCTTC. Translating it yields CATSRGEGIYYNEQFF. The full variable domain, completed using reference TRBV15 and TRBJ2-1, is DAMVIQNPRYQVTQFGKPVTLSCSQTLNHNVMYWYQQKSSQAPKLLFHYYDKDFNNEADTPDNFQSRRPNTSFCFLDIRSPGLGDTAMYLCATSRGEGIYYNEQFFGPGTRLTVL.

The CDR3 nucleotides are TGTGCCAGCAGCCGTGGGACAGGGAACACCTACGAGCAGTACTTC. The encoded protein is CASSRGTGNTYEQYF. The chain links TRBV7-9 to TRBJ2-7; the match to TRBD1 covers 9 bases. Germline lookup yields CDR1 SEHNR and CDR2 FQNEAQ (reference sequence). There are 15 residues in the CDR3. The J segment lost 2 bases and the V segment lost 5 bases, leaving 7 bases of the junction unmatched. The complete variable domain, with remaining parts taken from reference TRBV7-9 and TRBJ2-7, reads DTGVSQNPRHKITKRGQNVTFRCDPISEHNRLYWYRQTLGQGPEFLTYFQNEAQLEKSRLLSDRFSAERPKGSFSTLEIQRTEQGDSAMYLCASSRGTGNTYEQYFGPGTRLTVT.

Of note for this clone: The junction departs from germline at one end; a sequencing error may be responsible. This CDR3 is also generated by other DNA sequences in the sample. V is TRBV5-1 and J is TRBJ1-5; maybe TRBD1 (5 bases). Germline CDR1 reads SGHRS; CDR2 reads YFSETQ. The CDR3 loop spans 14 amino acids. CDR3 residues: CASSTGHRNQPQHF. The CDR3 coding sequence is TGCGCCAGCAGCACCGGACACCGCAATCAACCCCAGCATTTT.

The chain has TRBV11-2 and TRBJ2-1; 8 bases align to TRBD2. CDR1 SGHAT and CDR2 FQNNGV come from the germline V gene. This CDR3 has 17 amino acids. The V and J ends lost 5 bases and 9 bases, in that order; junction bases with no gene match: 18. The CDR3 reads CASSLRVSSGFPVEQFF. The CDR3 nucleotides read TGTGCCAGCAGCCTAAGGGTGTCTAGCGGGTTTCCAGTTGAGCAGTTCTTC.

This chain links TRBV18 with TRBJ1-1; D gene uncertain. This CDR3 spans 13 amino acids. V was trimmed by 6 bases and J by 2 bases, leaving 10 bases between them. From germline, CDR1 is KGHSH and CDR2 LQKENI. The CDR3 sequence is CASSLDTNTEAFF. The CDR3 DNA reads TGTGCCAGCTCTCTTGACACAAACACTGAAGCTTTCTTT.

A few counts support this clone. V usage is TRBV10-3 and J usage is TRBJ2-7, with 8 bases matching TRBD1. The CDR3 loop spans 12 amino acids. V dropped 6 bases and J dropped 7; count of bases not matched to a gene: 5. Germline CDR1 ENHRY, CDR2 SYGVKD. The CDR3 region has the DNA TGTGCCATCAGAGGACAGGGATGGGAGCAGTACTTC. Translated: CAIRGQGWEQYF.

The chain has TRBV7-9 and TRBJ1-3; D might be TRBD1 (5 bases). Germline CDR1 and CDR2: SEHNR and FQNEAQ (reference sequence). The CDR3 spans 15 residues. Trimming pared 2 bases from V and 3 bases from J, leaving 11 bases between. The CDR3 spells CASSLLGRVGNTIYF. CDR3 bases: TGTGCCAGCAGCTTACTCGGCAGGGTTGGAAACACCATATATTTT.

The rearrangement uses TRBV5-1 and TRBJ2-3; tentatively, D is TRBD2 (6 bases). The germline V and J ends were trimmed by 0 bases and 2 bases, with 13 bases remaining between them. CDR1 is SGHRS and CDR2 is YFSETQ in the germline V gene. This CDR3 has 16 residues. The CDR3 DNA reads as TGCGCCAGCAGCTTGGGTGTTAGCGGCGACACAGATACGCAGTATTTT. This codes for CASSLGVSGDTDTQYF.

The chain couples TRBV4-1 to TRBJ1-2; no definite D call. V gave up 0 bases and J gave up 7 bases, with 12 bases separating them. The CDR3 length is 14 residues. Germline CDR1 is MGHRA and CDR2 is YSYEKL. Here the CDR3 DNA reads TGCGCCAGCAGCCAAGACGACGTTCAAATTGGCTACACCTTC. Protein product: CASSQDDVQIGYTF.